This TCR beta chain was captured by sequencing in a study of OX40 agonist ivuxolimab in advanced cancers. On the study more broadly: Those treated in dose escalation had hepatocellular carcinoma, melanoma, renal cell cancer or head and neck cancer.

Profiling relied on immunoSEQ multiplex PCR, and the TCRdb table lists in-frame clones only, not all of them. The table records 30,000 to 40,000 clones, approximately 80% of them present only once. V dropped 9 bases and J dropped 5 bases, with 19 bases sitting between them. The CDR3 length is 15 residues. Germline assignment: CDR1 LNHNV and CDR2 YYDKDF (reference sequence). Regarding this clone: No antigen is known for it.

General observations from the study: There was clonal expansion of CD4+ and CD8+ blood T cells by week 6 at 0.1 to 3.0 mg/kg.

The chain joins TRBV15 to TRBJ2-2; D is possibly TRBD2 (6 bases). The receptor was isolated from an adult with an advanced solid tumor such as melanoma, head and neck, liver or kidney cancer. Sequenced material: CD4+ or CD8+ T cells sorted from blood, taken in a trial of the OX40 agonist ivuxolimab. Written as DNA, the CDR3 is TGTGCCACTACCACCGGGGGAACAAGGACCGGGGAGCTGTTTTTT. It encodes CATTTGGTRTGELFF.